This TCR beta chain was sequenced for a study of blood T cell repertoires in COVID-19. Libraries were prepared by immunoSEQ multiplex PCR; TCRdb keeps only in-frame clonotypes and omits some of them. The sample yields some 120,000 clones, roughly 90% seen once. The CDR3 loop spans 13 amino acids. V was clipped by 4 bases and J by 3 bases, with 10 bases between them. CDR1 and CDR2 (germline): LNHDA, SQIVND (reference sequence). Sequencing used peripheral blood. The origin of this receptor is a man aged 50 or older with acute or convalescent COVID-19. The gene calls are TRBV19 and TRBJ2-7; D possibly corresponds to TRBD1 (5 bases). The CDR3 DNA reads as TGTGCCAGTAGTAGACAGACCTACTACGAGCAGTACTTC. It translates to CASSRQTYYEQYF.